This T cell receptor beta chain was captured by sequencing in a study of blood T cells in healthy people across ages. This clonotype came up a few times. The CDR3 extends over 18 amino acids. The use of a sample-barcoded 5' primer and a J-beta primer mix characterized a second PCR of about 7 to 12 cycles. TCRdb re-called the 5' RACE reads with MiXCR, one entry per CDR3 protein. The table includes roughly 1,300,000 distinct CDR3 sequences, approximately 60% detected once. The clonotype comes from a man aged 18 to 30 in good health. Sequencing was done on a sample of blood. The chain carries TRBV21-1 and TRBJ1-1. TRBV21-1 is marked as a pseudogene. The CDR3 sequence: CASSKASLSILWVTEAFF. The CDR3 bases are TGTGCCAGCAGCAAAGCGTCATTGTCGATTCTCTGGGTGACTGAAGCTTTCTTT.